Each of the 14 T cell receptor beta chains below was sequenced from the same sample in a study of blood T cell repertoires in COVID-19. Libraries were prepared by immunoSEQ multiplex PCR; TCRdb keeps only in-frame clonotypes and omits some of them. The data contain about 110,000 clones, around 90% of them singletons. Sequenced: peripheral blood. All receptors come from a woman in her thirties with acute or convalescent COVID-19.

This chain connects TRBV5-1 to TRBJ2-7, with TRBD2 identical over 7 bases. J lost 1 base, V lost 2 bases, and 9 bases had no gene match. The CDR3 loop spans 16 amino acids. Germline CDR1 and CDR2: SGHRS and YFSETQ. The CDR3 region is CASSFGTISQSYEQYF. The CDR3 bases are TGCGCCAGCAGCTTTGGGACTATTTCTCAATCCTACGAGCAGTACTTC.

The genes are TRBV19 and TRBJ2-1; 9 nucleotides align to TRBD2. This CDR3 has 16 amino acids. V gave up 4 bases and J gave up 10 bases; unmatched junction bases: 14. Germline CDR1 and CDR2: LNHDA and SQIVND (reference sequence). CDR3: CASSNTGLANLGEQFF. CDR3 DNA sequence: TGTGCCAGTAGTAATACGGGACTAGCCAATTTGGGGGAGCAGTTCTTC.

V gene TRBV6-4 combines with J gene TRBJ2-4; a weak D match, TRBD2 (7 bases). The germline CDR1 and CDR2 sequences are MRHNA and SNTAGT. The CDR3 totals 15 residues. With 2 bases removed from V and 9 bases from J, the gap between germline ends came to 17 bases. CDR3 loop: CASSDPRGGAGIQYF. CDR3 bases: TGTGCCAGCAGTGACCCACGTGGGGGGGCGGGCATTCAGTACTTC.

The chain links TRBV5-4 to TRBJ1-1; a possible D gene is TRBD1 (6 bases). The CDR3 is made up of 14 amino acids. Germline V gene lookup returns CDR1 SGHNT and CDR2 YYREEE (reference sequence). V lost 0 bases and J lost 4, with 10 bases in between. The CDR3 here is CASSLEQGGTEAFF. The CDR3 bases are TGTGCCAGCAGCTTGGAACAGGGTGGCACTGAAGCTTTCTTT.

The rearrangement joins TRBV19 to TRBJ1-1; 7 positions match TRBD1. Germline V gene data show CDR1 as LNHDA and CDR2 as SQIVND (reference sequence). The CDR3 is 15 amino acids. V was clipped by 10 bases and J by 2 bases; unmatched bases: 13. CDR3 amino acids: CAITHTGTVNTEAFF. The CDR3, as DNA: TGTGCCATTACCCATACCGGGACAGTTAACACTGAAGCTTTCTTT.

This clone appeared a single time. The V and J genes are TRBV7-3 and TRBJ2-2; perhaps TRBD2 as D (6 bases). The germline CDR1 and CDR2 sequences are SGHTA and FQGTGA. The V and J ends lost 6 bases and 4 bases respectively, with 12 bases between them. This CDR3 has 14 amino acids. The CDR3 loop reads CASRTGLSTGELFF. CDR3 coding DNA: TGTGCCAGCAGAACGGGACTTTCCACCGGGGAGCTGTTTTTT.

The CDR3 protein is CASRGDSSYEQYF. The CDR3 nucleotides read TGTGCCAGCAGGGGCGACAGCTCCTACGAGCAGTACTTC. This chain joins TRBV28 and TRBJ2-7; D is possibly TRBD1 (5 bases). V lost 6 bases and J 0 bases, leaving 9 bases between the germline ends. The CDR3 contains 13 residues. Germline CDR1 reads MDHEN; CDR2 reads SYDVKM.

The chain couples TRBV4-1 to TRBJ2-1; 8 bases match TRBD1. The junction had 4 bases not matched to a gene; V was cut back by 0 bases and J by 9 bases. CDR1 is MGHRA, CDR2 YSYEKL, per germline. The CDR3 spans 14 residues. DNA for the CDR3: TGCGCCAGCAGCCAAGAAGCCAGGGGGCGTGAGCAGTTCTTC. Encoded protein: CASSQEARGREQFF.

The rearrangement uses TRBV6-2 or TRBV6-3 and TRBJ2-2; TRBD2 aligns across 8 bases. The CDR3 is made up of 17 amino acids. Trimming removed 5 bases from V and 0 bases from J; junction bases left unmatched: 8. In germline, CDR1 is MNHEY, CDR2 SVGEGT. This CDR3 reads CASSTSAGATNTGELFF. CDR3 in DNA: TGTGCCAGCAGTACCTCAGCGGGGGCAACGAACACCGGGGAGCTGTTTTTT.

The rearrangement links TRBV6-1 to TRBJ1-5; 8 bases agree with TRBD1. The trim removed 2 bases at V and 1 base at J, leaving 1 base unmatched. Per the germline V gene, CDR1 is MNHNS and CDR2 is SASEGT. CDR3 size: 15 residues. The CDR3 loop is CASSEYRGSNQPQHF. The CDR3 nucleotides are TGTGCCAGCAGTGAATACAGGGGGAGCAATCAGCCCCAGCATTTT.

CDR3 sequence (DNA): TGTGCCAGCAGCTTTAACACAGATACGCAGTATTTT. It codes for CASSFNTDTQYF. This chain connects TRBV7-3 to TRBJ2-3; D is ambiguous. CDR3 length: 12 residues. Trimming cost V 3 bases and J 2 bases, with 3 bases left between them. CDR1 is SGHTA and CDR2 is FQGTGA in the germline V gene.

This clone was seen just once. The chain links TRBV13 to TRBJ2-7; D is possibly TRBD1 (6 bases). The CDR3 loop spans 16 amino acids. CDR1 PRHDT and CDR2 FYEKMQ come from the germline V gene (reference sequence). V gave up 4 bases and J gave up 6 bases, with 22 bases separating them. The CDR3 DNA reads TGTGCCAGCAGCTCGACACAAGACAGGCCCTTGGGCGAGCAGTACTTC. It yields the protein CASSSTQDRPLGEQYF. Based on the CDR3 plus reference TRBV13 and TRBJ2-7, the full variable domain is AAGVIQSPRHLIKEKRETATLKCYPIPRHDTVYWYQQGPGQDPQFLISFYEKMQSDKGSIPDRFSAQQFSDYHSELNMSSLELGDSALYFCASSSTQDRPLGEQYFGPGTRLTVT.

This clone was detected only once. The rearrangement joins TRBV30 to TRBJ1-1, with 7 positions matching TRBD1. From germline, CDR1 is GTSNPN and CDR2 SVGIG (reference sequence). CDR3 length equals 12 residues. V gave up 4 bases and J gave up 5 bases; unmatched junction bases: 4. The CDR3 loop reads CAWNKGATEAFF. In nucleotides, the CDR3 is TGTGCCTGGAATAAGGGGGCAACTGAAGCTTTCTTT.

The chain combines TRBV6-5 with TRBJ1-2; weak D call: TRBD1 (6 bases). Per germline, CDR1 MNHEY and CDR2 SVGAGI. CDR3 length equals 14 residues. Trimming removed 11 bases from V and 0 bases from J, with 16 bases in between. The CDR3 reads CAAKQGDTNYGYTF. DNA for the CDR3: TGTGCCGCAAAACAGGGAGATACTAACTATGGCTACACCTTC.